What follows describes a single T cell receptor beta chain. This clone was seen a handful of times. The antigen it recognizes is unknown. It has no much larger one-base neighbor in the sample; base qualities were not kept. TCRbeta CDR3 regions were amplified from genomic DNA by means of the immunoSEQ Assay, a bias-controlled multiplex PCR. In the original analysis: The number of nucleated cells in each sample was estimated from the amplification of reference gene primers within the assay. To quantify the absolute abundance of each unique TCRbeta CDR3 rearrangement, sequence reads were collapsed and filtered. Productive Simpson clonality was computed per sample as the square root of Simpson's diversity index over productive rearrangements. TCRdb took over this immuneACCESS table, retaining in-frame rearrangements with V and J assigned. Such tables are incomplete; in checked studies, under half of the missing clones stem from an unresolved V gene, and the remainder is unexplained. V and J calls and clone size follow that table, whereas D and trimming were derived from the DNA. This sample has some 72,000 clones in its table, and approximately 80% of those were observed once. The leading ten clones occupy 13% of the sample.

In Seattle, one collaborating source enrolled patients while the infection was active and tracked those patients longitudinally over the course of disease. The collaborating institutions used their own protocols to collect whole blood in K2EDTA tubes. Collaborator samples were shipped for TCRbeta analysis as frozen whole blood, isolated PBMCs, or DNA extracted from either sample type. CDR1 and CDR2 are read off the germline V gene as SGHDT and YYEEEE. V lost 4 bases and J lost 4 bases, and the count of bases not matched to a germline gene is 8. The CDR3 covers 15 residues, taking in both the cysteine and the phenylalanine. CDR3 DNA only is kept here, 45 bases in frame from base 1. This sample was included in a study of blood T cell repertoires in COVID-19 (TCRdb year 2020). Broadly, across the study: Samples from collaborators originated in the United States, Italy and Spain and spanned both the acute and convalescent phases of COVID-19. The prospective study material was composed of cDNA or gDNA derived from T cells, B-cell-depleted T cells, or PBMCs. The dataset comprised deeply sampled blood TCRbeta repertoires from subjects exposed to, actively infected with, or recovered from COVID-19. A freely available public database, intended as a resource for researchers studying the immune response to SARS-CoV-2, is where the repertoires were released. Samples were obtained from the ongoing ImmuneRACE study (first 160 participants) and from some 1,300 subjects provided by 6 global collaborators. Sample metadata almost always included a de-identified subject ID, COVID-19 status, age in years and sex. Where available, HLA class I and class II types were obtained from metadata supplied by the sample provider rather than from assay-based typing. Study-wide findings and limitations: Clinical and demographic metadata were provided uncurated, with the amount varying by source and participant.

The chain employs TRBV5-6 and TRBJ2-7; the central 10 bases match TRBD1. Material for sequencing was peripheral blood. The clonotype comes from a man in his fifties or sixties with COVID-19, enrolled during active disease. Here is the DNA: TGTGCCAGCAGCGCCGGGACAGGGGTGTCGTACGAGCAGTACTTC. Its amino acids are CASSAGTGVSYEQYF.